The next 22 T cell receptor beta chains were all read from a single sample in a study of Ad26.COV2.S vaccination and SARS-CoV-2 variants. TCRdb keeps only in-frame clones here, not all; method: immunoSEQ multiplex PCR. Of 400,000 to 500,000 clones in the sample, roughly 87% were seen once. Treatment given: roughly 19 received Ad26.COV2.S at low or high dose, single or two shots; five or six received placebo; per-sample allocation not given. It was on day 63 after the first vaccine or placebo injection that samples were taken. The sequencing here drew on peripheral blood, taken in a trial of Ad26.COV2.S vaccine versus placebo. The receptors were sampled from a person between 18 and 65 years old who received the Ad26.COV2.S COVID-19 vaccine or a placebo.

The chain carries TRBV5-4 and TRBJ2-1; 8 bases are shared with TRBD2. The CDR3 covers 17 residues. Germline-derived CDR1 and CDR2 are SGHNT and YYREEE (reference sequence). The V and J ends lost 0 bases and 4 bases, in that order; junction bases with no gene match: 9. This chain's CDR3 is CASSLGRRGGRYNEQFF. The CDR3 region has the DNA TGTGCCAGCAGCTTGGGTCGACGGGGGGGGAGATACAATGAGCAGTTCTTC.

As to this clone: Within the sample, other DNA sequences also encode this same CDR3. The chain uses TRBV9 and TRBJ2-5; D is unresolved. The V and J ends lost 0 bases and 1 base respectively, with 4 bases between them. CDR1 is SGDLS, CDR2 YYNGEE, per germline. This CDR3 contains 13 residues. The CDR3 sequence is CASSVGFQETQYF. The CDR3 coding sequence is TGTGCCAGCAGCGTAGGATTCCAAGAGACCCAGTACTTC.

The CDR3 DNA reads TGTGCCAGCAGTTTCAGGGATGCAGTTAACTATGGCTACACCTTC. Translating gives CASSFRDAVNYGYTF. This chain links TRBV28 with TRBJ1-2; D may be TRBD1 (5 bases). The CDR3 is 15 residues long. CDR1 is MDHEN, CDR2 SYDVKM, per germline. V shed 3 bases and J shed 1 base, with 12 bases lying between them.

This clone was detected only a few times. The V gene is TRBV5-8, the J gene TRBJ2-2, with TRBD2 identical over 11 bases. The J segment lost 1 base and the V segment lost 3 bases, leaving 5 bases of the junction unmatched. Germline CDR1 and CDR2: SGHTS and YDEGEE. This CDR3 has 17 residues. The CDR3 loop reads CASSSTGTSGNTGELFF. CDR3 DNA sequence: TGTGCCAGCAGCTCCACCGGGACTAGCGGGAACACCGGGGAGCTGTTTTTT.

J is TRBJ2-7 and V is TRBV5-6; tentative D call: TRBD2 (6 bases). Germline CDR1 reads SGHDT; CDR2 reads YYEEEE. This CDR3 is built from 13 residues. V was pared by 4 bases and J by 2 bases, with 10 bases between. In DNA form, the CDR3 reads TGTGCCAGCAGCACCGGAGGGCCCTACGAGCAGTACGTC. This gives the protein CASSTGGPYEQYV.

This rearrangement joins TRBV9 to TRBJ2-2; perhaps TRBD2 as D (6 bases). The CDR3 covers 15 residues. Germline V gene sequence: CDR1 SGDLS, CDR2 YYNGEE. V was shortened by 0 bases and J by 6 bases, with 12 bases between the two germline ends. Here the CDR3 DNA reads TGTGCCAGCAGCGTAGAGGCGCGGGATGCCGGGGAGCTGTTTTTT. It specifies CASSVEARDAGELFF.

V is TRBV11-2 and J is TRBJ1-5; 7 bases are a match to TRBD1. With V trimmed by 3 bases and J by 5 bases, 4 bases remained unmatched. The CDR3 has 14 residues. From germline, CDR1 is SGHAT and CDR2 FQNNGV. The CDR3 reads CASSLGQGDQPQHF. DNA for the CDR3: TGTGCCAGCAGCTTGGGGCAGGGGGATCAGCCCCAGCATTTT.

The V and J genes are TRBV7-9 and TRBJ2-3; TRBD1 agrees at 7 bases. V was clipped by 5 bases and J by 3 bases; unmatched bases: 8. This CDR3 comprises 15 residues. In germline, CDR1 is SEHNR, CDR2 FQNEAQ (reference sequence). The CDR3 reads CASSPPTGRTDTQYF. CDR3 DNA: TGTGCCAGCAGCCCACCGACAGGGAGAACAGATACGCAGTATTTT. Variable domain in full (rest from reference TRBV7-9 and TRBJ2-3): DTGVSQNPRHKITKRGQNVTFRCDPISEHNRLYWYRQTLGQGPEFLTYFQNEAQLEKSRLLSDRFSAERPKGSFSTLEIQRTEQGDSAMYLCASSPPTGRTDTQYFGPGTRLTVL.

Concerning this clone: Other DNA variants within this sample encode the same CDR3. V usage is TRBV18 and J usage is TRBJ2-3, with 12 nucleotides matching TRBD2. With 3 bases clipped from V and 1 base from J, the junction kept 2 bases outside the gene matches. The CDR3 loop spans 16 amino acids. Germline assignment: CDR1 KGHSH and CDR2 LQKENI. The DNA of the CDR3 is TGTGCCAGCTCACCTAGACTAGCGGGAGGCACAGATACGCAGTATTTT. The encoded protein is CASSPRLAGGTDTQYF.

The chain recombines TRBV5-4 with TRBJ2-5; D is perhaps TRBD2 (7 bases). Germline values: CDR1 SGHNT, CDR2 YYREEE (reference sequence). CDR3 length equals 16 residues. Deletions cut 4 bases from V and 5 bases from J, with 21 bases between. CDR3 sequence: CASSRFDGGLGETQYF. CDR3 nucleotide sequence: TGTGCCAGCAGCCGCTTCGACGGGGGGCTAGGGGAGACCCAGTACTTC.

The V gene is TRBV5-6, the J gene TRBJ2-7; the match to TRBD2 covers 7 bases. Germline trimming cut 6 bases from V and 7 bases from J; bases unmatched to any gene: 16. Germline CDR1 reads SGHDT; CDR2 reads YYEEEE. The CDR3 loop spans 15 amino acids. CDR3 region: CASTQGWRETGEQYV. The CDR3 nucleotides are TGTGCCAGCACCCAAGGGTGGCGGGAGACCGGAGAGCAGTACGTC.

The genes are TRBV11-2 and TRBJ2-7, with D tentatively TRBD2 (6 bases). Germline values: CDR1 SGHAT, CDR2 FQNNGV. V was clipped by 0 bases and J by 7 bases, with 19 bases between them. CDR3 length: 16 residues. The CDR3 loop is CASSLDLRLERREQYF. The CDR3 bases are TGTGCCAGCAGCTTAGATCTGCGACTAGAGCGACGGGAGCAGTACTTC.

This clone was seen only once. V gene TRBV2 combines with J gene TRBJ2-7, with TRBD1 identical over 8 bases. The germline gives CDR1 SNHLY, CDR2 FYNNEI. The CDR3 runs to 14 residues. J lost 6 bases, V lost 5 bases, and 9 bases had no gene match. DNA for the CDR3: TGTGCCAGCAGTTATGACAGGGGTTCAGGCGAGCAGTACGTC. It translates to CASSYDRGSGEQYV.

The chain has TRBV29-1 and TRBJ2-7; D gene ambiguous. CDR1 and CDR2 from the germline V gene are SQVTM and ANQGSEA. With 6 bases removed from V and 7 bases from J, the gap between germline ends came to 13 bases. The CDR3 runs 11 residues. CDR3 nucleotides: TGCAGCGTCGGGCCGGTCGGTGAGCAGTACTTC. It yields the protein CSVGPVGEQYF.

This sequence joins TRBV23-1 and TRBJ2-1; tentatively, D is TRBD1 or TRBD2 (5 bases each). TRBV23-1 is an ORF; its function is uncertain. CDR3 length: 17 amino acids. Trimming removed 7 bases from V and 7 bases from J, with 26 bases in between. The chain's CDR3 is CASMFLVGTDKINEQFF. The DNA of the CDR3 is TGCGCCAGCATGTTTTTGGTAGGGACGGATAAAATAAATGAGCAGTTCTTC.

The V and J genes are TRBV15 and TRBJ1-4, with D possibly matching TRBD1 (5 bases). Germline V gene data show CDR1 as LNHNV and CDR2 as YYDKDF (reference sequence). The CDR3 runs to 15 residues. The V end was cut by 6 bases, the J end by 7 bases, with 18 bases between. CDR3: CATRITGTPGEKLFF. Written as DNA, the CDR3 is TGTGCCACCAGAATCACCGGGACCCCGGGTGAAAAACTGTTTTTT.

The chain links TRBV28 to TRBJ2-7; D may be TRBD2 (6 bases). CDR1 and CDR2 from the germline V gene are MDHEN and SYDVKM. The CDR3 extends over 13 amino acids. The V end lost 11 bases, the J end lost 6 bases, and 20 bases lay between the germline ends. The chain's CDR3 is CAGGAGNSREQYF. The CDR3 region has the DNA TGTGCCGGTGGGGCGGGGAATTCCCGCGAGCAGTACTTC.

A remark on this clone: Different DNA sequences within this sample yield the same CDR3. The chain carries TRBV5-1 and TRBJ1-4, with 8 bases aligning to TRBD1. Germline V gene lookup returns CDR1 SGHRS and CDR2 YFSETQ. The CDR3 consists of 15 residues. The V segment lost 0 bases and the J segment 6 bases; nucleotides outside the gene matches: 4. In nucleotides, the CDR3 is TGCGCCAGCAGCTTGGCCGGGACAGGCGATGAAAAACTGTTTTTT. Its protein product is CASSLAGTGDEKLFF.

As to this clone: This same CDR3 is encoded by further DNA sequences in the sample. CDR3 in amino acids: CASSLDRGDTQYF. DNA for the CDR3: TGTGCCAGCAGCTTAGATCGGGGGGATACGCAGTATTTT. The gene calls are TRBV7-2 and TRBJ2-3, with a weak D call TRBD2 (6 bases). The CDR3 length is 13 residues. CDR1 is SGHTA, CDR2 FQGNSA, per germline. V was clipped by 1 base and J by 6 bases, with 8 bases between them.

The chain employs TRBV24-1 and TRBJ1-2, with 7 bases matching TRBD1. Trimming at V came to 2 bases and at J to 6 bases, leaving 11 bases not matched to a gene. The CDR3 runs 16 residues. Germline values: CDR1 KGHDR, CDR2 SFDVKD. The CDR3: CATSDSGTARLDGYTF. The CDR3 DNA reads as TGTGCCACCAGTGATTCGGGGACAGCGCGCCTAGATGGCTACACCTTC.

This clone has just a few counts. This chain joins TRBV6-4 and TRBJ2-1; 8 positions match TRBD2. The CDR3 spans 15 residues. V gave up 5 bases and J gave up 8 bases; unmatched junction bases: 11. Germline lookup yields CDR1 MRHNA and CDR2 SNTAGT. The CDR3 region is CASSPSGSGGYEQFF. The CDR3 DNA sequence: TGTGCCAGCAGTCCAAGCGGGAGTGGTGGTTATGAGCAGTTCTTC.

V gene TRBV5-6 combines with J gene TRBJ2-2; D call uncertain. The germline V and J ends were trimmed by 0 bases and 8 bases, with 11 bases remaining between them. Germline V lookup: CDR1 SGHDT, CDR2 YYEEEE. CDR3 length equals 14 residues. CDR3 amino acids: CASSLASGGGELFF. In DNA form, the CDR3 reads TGTGCCAGCAGCTTGGCTTCGGGCGGAGGGGAGCTGTTTTTT.